This T cell receptor beta chain originates from a study of OX40 agonist ivuxolimab in advanced cancers. Concerning the study at large: Ivuxolimab was an agonistic, fully human IgG2 monoclonal antibody directed against OX40 (CD134), a costimulatory receptor. Intravenous ivuxolimab was administered to patients every 2 weeks at six dose levels: 0.01, 0.1, 0.3, 1.5, 3 and 10 mg/kg. Of the roughly 51 patients in dose escalation, about 20 had hepatocellular carcinoma, around 15 had melanoma, 9 had renal cell carcinoma and 9 had head and neck cancer. A male proportion of roughly 80% and a mean age of approximately 60 years, ranging from 23 to 79, were recorded for the dose-escalation cohort. Patients were allowed to have had prior anti-PD-1, anti-PD-L1 or anti-CTLA-4 therapy, and roughly two fifths of the dose-escalation patients had been treated with checkpoint inhibitors. Partial responses occurred in three dose-escalation patients, of whom one had hepatocellular carcinoma and two had cutaneous melanoma. The point of sequencing TCRbeta in the periphery was to test whether ivuxolimab changed TCR sequence diversity and drove clonal T-cell expansion. The paper covers the monotherapy dose-escalation part of the phase I ivuxolimab trial, which included N of about 50 patients.

A word on this clone: The specificity of this receptor is unknown. The input lacks base qualities; no much larger clone sits a single base away.

Overall study outcomes, separate from this receptor: In the 0.1-3.0 mg/kg groups, partial responders were among the patients with the lowest normalized peripheral clonal expansion, particularly in CD8+ T cells. After ivuxolimab, more expanded clones were found on average in CD8+ T cells than in CD4+ T cells. The antigen specificity of the peripheral T cells that underwent clonal expansion was not determined. Low levels of normalized T-cell clonal expansion were also seen in some patients who did not respond. At doses of 0.1 to 3.0 mg/kg, clonal expansion of both CD4+ and CD8+ T cells in blood was seen between baseline and week 6.

Genomic DNA was isolated from the sorted cells so that the TCRbeta CDR3 region could be sequenced. TCRbeta CDR3 regions were sequenced using the immunoSEQ Assay. The table comes from immuneACCESS by way of TCRdb, which keeps in-frame sequences with V and J called. Part of the clones is missing from these tables; in studies checked, under half for an unresolved V gene and the rest for unknown reasons. This sample is represented by fewer than 40,000 clones; about 76% of them were singletons. About 1.3% of the sample belongs to the ten largest clones. The trial excluded patients who had a history of autoimmune disease or were on systemic immunosuppression. Peripheral blood for TCR sequencing was collected from all dose cohorts at baseline, on cycle 4 day 1, and on cycle 7 day 1. Samples came from an open-label, multicenter, first-in-human phase I dose-escalation trial of ivuxolimab. Adults with locally advanced or metastatic head and neck squamous cell, hepatocellular, melanoma or renal cell carcinoma were enrolled in the trial. CD4+ and CD8+ T cells were sorted separately from peripheral blood before TCR sequencing.

The CDR3 contains 15 residues, cysteine and phenylalanine counted. CDR3 DNA is the only sequence kept; it has 45 bases, read in frame from the first base. CDR1 and CDR2, per the germline V gene, are MNHEY and SVGAGI. Germline trimming: 4 bases from V, 4 bases from J; junction bases outside gene matches: 7. Specimen: CD4+ or CD8+ T cells sorted from blood, collected in a trial of the OX40 agonist ivuxolimab. This TCR was sampled from an adult with an advanced solid tumor such as melanoma, head and neck, liver or kidney cancer. Rearrangement joined TRBV6-5 to TRBJ1-5; a stretch of 7 junction bases matches TRBD1. The CDR3 loop reads CASSSVTGLNQPQHF. The nucleotide sequence reads as follows: TGTGCCAGCAGTTCCGTGACAGGGTTGAATCAGCCCCAGCATTTT.